This entry is about one T cell receptor beta chain. The germline V gene encodes CDR1 SGHTA and CDR2 FQGTGA. This CDR3 is 18 amino acids long. The ends lost 0 bases at V and 6 bases at J; junction bases unmatched: 15. This sample was included in a study of blood T cell repertoires in COVID-19. Study-level background: The samples span acute and convalescent COVID-19 from the United States, Italy and Spain.

The method was immunoSEQ multiplex PCR; TCRdb's version includes in-frame clones alone and lacks a portion of them. The sample lists fewer than 250,000 clones, around 83% occurring once. V usage is TRBV7-3 and J usage is TRBJ2-7, with TRBD2 matching over 9 bases. The TCR was taken from a woman aged 50 to 60 with acute or convalescent COVID-19. Sequences were obtained from peripheral blood. CDR3 sequence: CASSLTGLAGYAVAEQYF. CDR3 DNA sequence: TGTGCCAGCAGCTTAACAGGGCTAGCGGGATATGCCGTCGCCGAGCAGTACTTC. The whole variable domain, remainder taken from reference TRBV7-3 and TRBJ2-7, is GAGVSQTPSNKVTEKGKYVELRCDPISGHTALYWYRQSLGQGPEFLIYFQGTGAADDSGLPNDRFFAVRPEGSVSTLKIQRTERGDSAVYLCASSLTGLAGYAVAEQYFGPGTRLTVT.